The 28 T cell receptor beta chains given below trace back to one sample, sequenced in a study of T cells in Graves' hyperthyroidism and ophthalmopathy. The source material, RNA transcripts, was used to amplify TCR beta CDR3 regions. First-round RT-PCR with HTBI primers amplified the TCR CDR3 region. TCRdb used MiXCR to reprocess the multiplex PCR reads, holding one entry per CDR3 protein. Among approximately 690,000 distinct CDR3 sequences, around 20% were seen once, and the ten largest hold under 35%. The sample taken for sequencing was blood. The source is a man younger than 45 with Graves' ophthalmopathy.

Many counts were recorded for this clonotype. The chain is built from TRBV20-1 and TRBJ1-5; D remains ambiguous. V gave up 6 bases and J gave up 4 bases, with 7 bases separating them. The CDR3 totals 11 residues. Germline values: CDR1 DFQATT, CDR2 SNEGSKA (reference sequence). This CDR3 reads CSAAQNQPQHF. CDR3 DNA sequence: TGCAGTGCCGCGCAAAATCAGCCCCAGCATTTT.

The J gene is TRBJ2-2, the V gene TRBV5-6; 10 nucleotides match TRBD1. J was trimmed by 6 bases and V by 4 bases; bases with no gene match: 9. The CDR3 has 16 residues. Per germline, CDR1 SGHDT and CDR2 YYEEEE. The CDR3: CASSRDRGHPPGELFF. The DNA for the CDR3 is TGTGCCAGCAGCCGTGACAGGGGGCACCCCCCCGGGGAGCTGTTTTTT.

This clonotype came up a few times. The gene calls are TRBV5-1 and TRBJ2-2; 8 bases fit TRBD1. The J segment lost 4 bases and the V segment lost 0 bases, leaving 2 bases of the junction unmatched. This CDR3 spans 15 amino acids. Germline V gene data show CDR1 as SGHRS and CDR2 as YFSETQ. The CDR3 spells CASSLGQGLTGELFF. The CDR3 nucleotides read TGCGCCAGCAGCTTGGGACAGGGGCTCACCGGGGAGCTGTTTTTT.

This clonotype has more than one count but fewer than ten. The chain is built from TRBV28 and TRBJ2-4; D not resolved. Trimming took 3 bases from V and 5 from J, leaving 8 bases between them. The CDR3 contains 13 residues. The germline CDR1 and CDR2 sequences are MDHEN and SYDVKM. The CDR3 protein is CASSFFVENIQYF. The CDR3 region has the DNA TGTGCCAGCAGTTTTTTCGTGGAAAACATTCAGTACTTC.

The rearrangement joins TRBV5-1 to TRBJ2-7, with 7 positions matching TRBD2. The CDR3 runs 15 residues. The trim removed 0 bases at V and 5 bases at J, leaving 8 bases unmatched. From germline, CDR1 is SGHRS and CDR2 YFSETQ. The CDR3 DNA is TGCGCCAGCAGCTTGGAGACGGGAGGACTTAACGAGCAGTACTTC. Amino acid sequence: CASSLETGGLNEQYF.

The V gene is TRBV28, the J gene TRBJ1-6; D gene unclear. CDR1 and CDR2 (germline): MDHEN, SYDVKM. The CDR3 is 18 amino acids. Trimming stripped 4 bases from V and 0 bases from J, with 16 bases between. This CDR3 reads CASSSPPVSSSYNSPLHF. The CDR3 DNA follows: TGTGCCAGCAGTTCCCCCCCAGTATCGAGCTCCTATAATTCACCCCTCCACTTT.

Concerning this clonotype itself: One junction end disagrees with the germline gene, perhaps due to a read error. This chain links TRBV7-3 with TRBJ2-2; perhaps TRBD2 as D (6 bases). CDR3 length: 15 residues. Germline V lookup: CDR1 SGHTA, CDR2 FQGTGA. The CDR3 DNA reads TGTGCCAGCAGCCGCGACAGCGCGAACACCGGGGGGCTGTTTTTT. Its translation: CASSRDSANTGGLFF.

This clonotype was seen more than once but under ten times. CDR3 residues: CASSFPGTKNTEAFF. In DNA, the CDR3 is TGTGCCAGCAGTTTCCCCGGGACGAAGAACACTGAAGCTTTCTTT. The chain employs TRBV28 and TRBJ1-1; D perhaps matches TRBD1 (5 bases). Germline-derived CDR1 and CDR2 are MDHEN and SYDVKM. With 3 bases removed from V and 1 base from J, the gap between germline ends came to 12 bases. The CDR3 spans 15 residues.

This clonotype has only a few counts. The V gene is TRBV6-5, the J gene TRBJ2-7; either TRBD1 or TRBD2 may fit D (5 bases each). Germline CDR1 MNHEY, CDR2 SVGAGI. The CDR3 loop spans 14 amino acids. Trimming cost V 2 bases and J 3 bases, with 11 bases left between them. The CDR3 coding sequence is TGTGCCAGCAGTTACGGGGGATCGGGCTACGAGCAGTACTTC. Its protein product is CASSYGGSGYEQYF.

The chain joins TRBV24-1 to TRBJ2-3; TRBD2 matches 8 bases. The CDR3 has 16 residues. V dropped 4 bases and J dropped 2; count of bases not matched to a gene: 7. Germline loops: CDR1 KGHDR, CDR2 SFDVKD. The CDR3 nucleotides are TGTGCCACCAGTGACACTAGCGGCTATATCACAGATACGCAGTATTTT. Translated, it gives CATSDTSGYITDTQYF.

V and J are TRBV28 and TRBJ2-2; 7 bases fit TRBD1. The ends lost 5 bases at V and 5 bases at J; junction bases unmatched: 8. From germline, CDR1 is MDHEN and CDR2 SYDVKM. The CDR3 covers 15 residues. The CDR3 is CASSRDSSGTGELFF. The CDR3 DNA is TGTGCCAGCAGTCGGGACAGCTCTGGGACCGGGGAGCTGTTTTTT.

This clonotype has more than one count but fewer than ten. This chain connects TRBV30 to TRBJ2-5, with 10 bases identical to TRBD1. J lost 2 bases, V lost 8 bases, and 8 bases had no gene match. CDR3 length: 14 residues. Germline lookup yields CDR1 GTSNPN and CDR2 SVGIG (reference sequence). CDR3 sequence: CAHSRDRGQETQYF. For the CDR3, the DNA is TGTGCCCATAGCCGGGACAGGGGACAAGAGACCCAGTACTTC.

This clonotype was counted a single time. A single base separates this from a much larger clone, so it may be a read error. This chain connects TRBV6-2 or TRBV6-3 to TRBJ2-5; 9 bases match TRBD1. The V and J ends lost 4 bases and 7 bases, in that order; junction bases with no gene match: 13. This CDR3 is built from 16 residues. Germline-derived CDR1 and CDR2 are MNHEY and SVGEGT. The CDR3 sequence: CASSLSNTGGAGTQYF. The CDR3 DNA reads TGTGCCAGCAGTTTGTCCAACACAGGGGGCGCGGGGACCCAGTACTTC.

This clonotype was counted many times. V gene TRBV20-1 combines with J gene TRBJ1-2, with D maybe TRBD1 (6 bases). The length of the CDR3 is 11 residues. V shed 3 bases and J shed 6 bases, with 8 bases lying between them. Looked up from germline, CDR1 is DFQATT and CDR2 is SNEGSKA (reference sequence). CDR3 sequence reads: CSASGGHGYTF. CDR3 nucleotide sequence: TGCAGTGCTAGCGGGGGGCATGGCTACACCTTC.

V gene TRBV5-6 combines with J gene TRBJ2-5, with D unresolved. V gave up 3 bases and J gave up 5 bases, with 20 bases separating them. CDR1 SGHDT and CDR2 YYEEEE come from the germline V gene. The CDR3 has 16 residues. In nucleotides, the CDR3 is TGTGCCAGCAGCTCCTTGTTGGTTATCACGACGGAGACCCAGTACTTC. This gives the protein CASSSLLVITTETQYF.

This clonotype was observed a few times. The chain links TRBV6-5 to TRBJ1-1, with D hard to call. The V end was cut by 2 bases, the J end by 0 bases, with 7 bases between. Per germline, CDR1 MNHEY and CDR2 SVGAGI. The CDR3 is made up of 14 amino acids. The CDR3 reads CASSYGSMNTEAFF. In DNA form, the CDR3 reads TGTGCCAGCAGTTACGGGTCAATGAACACTGAAGCTTTCTTT.

This clonotype was observed a few times. The gene calls are TRBV28 and TRBJ2-3, with 8 bases lining up with TRBD2. CDR3 size: 17 residues. CDR1 MDHEN and CDR2 SYDVKM come from the germline V gene. V trimming: 1 base; J trimming: 1 base; junction bases outside the gene matches: 7. For the CDR3, the DNA is TGTGCCAGCAGTTTATCCCGAGGACTAGCTGGCACAGATACGCAGTATTTT. Amino acid sequence: CASSLSRGLAGTDTQYF.

This clonotype showed up many times. The V and J genes are TRBV2 and TRBJ2-3, with a possible D match to TRBD1 (5 bases). The CDR3 runs 12 residues. V was cut by 1 base and J by 14 bases, with 13 bases left in between. CDR1 is SNHLY, CDR2 FYNNEI, per germline. CDR3 in amino acids: CASSEVLDQGYF. The CDR3 DNA reads TGTGCCAGCAGTGAAGTACTTGACCAGGGGTATTTT.

The V gene is TRBV10-2, the J gene TRBJ1-1, with unresolved D. The CDR3 extends over 12 amino acids. The V end lost 1 base, the J end lost 7 bases, and 7 bases lay between the germline ends. CDR1 and CDR2 (germline): WSHSY, SAAADI. CDR3: CASSELRNEAFF. DNA of the CDR3: TGCGCCAGCAGTGAGTTGCGAAATGAAGCTTTCTTT.

The V call is TRBV5-1, the J call TRBJ2-5; the D call may be TRBD1 or TRBD2 (6 bases each). The CDR3 has 14 amino acids. With 1 base removed from V and 5 bases from J, the gap between germline ends came to 12 bases. Germline values: CDR1 SGHRS, CDR2 YFSETQ. CDR3 in amino acids: CASSLTQGRETQYF. The CDR3 coding sequence is TGCGCCAGCAGCTTGACGCAGGGGAGGGAGACCCAGTACTTC.

This clonotype was observed many times. The chain couples TRBV18 to TRBJ1-5, with D tentatively TRBD1 (6 bases). This CDR3 comprises 15 residues. The germline V gene has CDR1 KGHSH and CDR2 LQKENI. V lost 4 bases to trimming and J lost 4 bases, with 14 bases between them. The CDR3 DNA sequence: TGTGCCAGCTCACTAACTCAGGGGTGGAATCAGCCCCAGCATTTT. Amino acid sequence: CASSLTQGWNQPQHF.

There are a few counts of this clonotype. The V and J genes are TRBV10-3 and TRBJ2-1; 8 nucleotides agree with TRBD1. This CDR3 comprises 14 residues. J gave up 2 bases and V 5 bases, and 2 bases lay outside the gene matches. Germline CDR1 reads ENHRY; CDR2 reads SYGVKD. This CDR3 is CAISLQGAYNEQFF. In DNA, the CDR3 is TGTGCCATCAGTTTACAGGGGGCCTACAATGAGCAGTTCTTC.

V and J are TRBV3-1 and TRBJ2-7, with 7 positions matching TRBD2. From germline, CDR1 is LGHDT and CDR2 YNNKEL (reference sequence). V lost 0 bases and J lost 0; bases outside the gene matches: 2. The CDR3 has 15 amino acids. The CDR3 here is CASSQDLAASYEQYF. CDR3 DNA: TGTGCCAGCAGCCAAGATCTAGCGGCCTCCTACGAGCAGTACTTC.

The CDR3 DNA sequence: TGCAGTGCTAGAGATGAGGCGGGAGACCCCTACGAGCAGTACTTC. This codes for CSARDEAGDPYEQYF. The V gene is TRBV20-1, the J gene TRBJ2-7, with 7 bases identical to TRBD2. Germline CDR1 DFQATT, CDR2 SNEGSKA (reference sequence). The CDR3 contains 15 residues. The trim removed 0 bases at V and 2 bases at J, leaving 7 bases unmatched.

This clonotype was detected a few times. The chain carries TRBV4-2 and TRBJ1-6; no reliable D call. CDR1 is LGHNA and CDR2 is YNFKEQ in the germline V gene. With 2 bases removed from V and 7 bases from J, the gap between germline ends came to 3 bases. The CDR3 has 12 residues. As DNA, the CDR3 is TGTGCCAGCAGCCAAAGCAATTCACCCCTCCACTTT. It encodes CASSQSNSPLHF.

The sample holds a few counts of this clonotype. The chain has TRBV27 and TRBJ2-1; TRBD2 is a possible D gene (5 bases). Trimming removed 5 bases from V and 4 bases from J, with 15 bases in between. The germline V gene has CDR1 MNHEY and CDR2 SMNVEV (reference sequence). The CDR3 is made up of 15 amino acids. In DNA, the CDR3 is TGTGCCAGCAGTCCCGGGATCCCCTCATACAATGAGCAGTTCTTC. Protein: CASSPGIPSYNEQFF.

Only a few counts were recorded for this clonotype. A much larger clone lies one base from this, so it may be a read error. V is TRBV28 and J is TRBJ1-1; D not certain. Germline-derived CDR1 and CDR2 are MDHEN and SYDVKM. The CDR3 loop spans 13 amino acids. Deletions cut 3 bases from V and 0 bases from J, with 5 bases between. CDR3 in DNA: TGTGCCAGCAGTTTGTGGGTGAACACTGAAGCTTTCTTT. Amino acid sequence: CASSLWVNTEAFF.

This clonotype occurred a few times. J is TRBJ1-2 and V is TRBV6-1; maybe TRBD1 (6 bases). V lost 3 bases to trimming and J lost 4 bases, with 18 bases between them. Germline V gives CDR1 MNHNS, CDR2 SASEGT. This CDR3 has 16 amino acids. CDR3 in DNA: TGTGCCAGCAGTGACCCCAGGGCGGGGGCGAGCTATGGCTACACCTTC. Translated, it gives CASSDPRAGASYGYTF.